These 25 T cell receptor beta chains share one sample of origin, sequenced in a study of T cells in tuberculosis. Profiled with immunoSEQ multiplex PCR; TCRdb holds only in-frame clones, not every one. This table has 25,000 to 35,000 clones, less than 95% appearing once. Sequencing was performed on PBMCs. The receptors come from a donor between 10 and 35 years old with latent tuberculosis or without tuberculosis infection. Some clones in this sample may be carry-over from other donors' samples.

The chain uses TRBV5-4 and TRBJ1-1, with D possibly TRBD1 on 6 matching bases. V shed 6 bases and J shed 0 bases, with 12 bases lying between them. Germline loops: CDR1 SGHNT, CDR2 YYREEE (reference sequence). This CDR3 contains 14 residues. The CDR3 loop is CASKTGTLNTEAFF. CDR3 sequence (DNA): TGTGCCAGCAAAACCGGGACACTGAACACTGAAGCTTTCTTT.

The V and J genes are TRBV2 and TRBJ2-2; 7 positions match TRBD1. This CDR3 contains 15 residues. Germline CDR1 is SNHLY and CDR2 is FYNNEI. The V gene end was trimmed by 3 bases and the J gene end by 7 bases; junction bases not matched to a gene: 8. The chain's CDR3 is CASSEQGEFIGELFF. For the CDR3, the DNA is TGTGCCAGCAGTGAGCAGGGGGAGTTTATCGGGGAGCTGTTTTTT.

The chain recombines TRBV28 with TRBJ1-1; 10 bases align to TRBD1. Germline values: CDR1 MDHEN, CDR2 SYDVKM. V dropped 5 bases and J dropped 9; count of bases not matched to a gene: 6. The CDR3 spans 13 residues. CDR3 region: CASSGGTGAKAFF. CDR3 coding DNA: TGTGCCAGCAGTGGTGGGACAGGGGCCAAAGCTTTCTTT.

The chain employs TRBV2 and TRBJ2-1; perhaps TRBD1 as D (7 bases). This CDR3 is built from 14 residues. Germline V gives CDR1 SNHLY, CDR2 FYNNEI. V lost 8 bases and J lost 9, with 20 bases in between. The CDR3 nucleotides read TGTGCCAGCTATGGGCAGGGGGGATTCAGTGAGCAGTTCTTC. Protein sequence: CASYGQGGFSEQFF.

This chain joins TRBV5-8 and TRBJ2-1; D gene uncertain. The CDR3 is 12 amino acids. CDR1 is SGHTS and CDR2 is YDEGEE in the germline V gene. Deletions cut 4 bases from V and 8 bases from J, with 10 bases between. The CDR3 region has the DNA TGTGCCAGCAGCAACGGGTTCGATGAGCAGTTCTTC. As protein: CASSNGFDEQFF.

The DNA for the CDR3 is TGTGCCAGCAGCTCGCCGGACAGTTACGAGCAGTACTTC. Its protein is CASSSPDSYEQYF. This rearrangement joins TRBV7-9 to TRBJ2-7; TRBD1 is a possible D gene (6 bases). The V end was cut by 4 bases, the J end by 4 bases, with 11 bases between. Germline assignment: CDR1 SEHNR and CDR2 FQNEAQ (reference sequence). The CDR3 has 13 amino acids.

The rearrangement joins TRBV10-3 to TRBJ1-1, with TRBD1 as a possible D gene (5 bases). CDR1 and CDR2 from the germline V gene are ENHRY and SYGVKD. The CDR3 is 13 amino acids. Trimming took 10 bases from V and 1 from J, leaving 13 bases between them. Here the CDR3 reads CATQGAKNTEAFF. The CDR3 DNA sequence: TGTGCCACCCAAGGGGCAAAGAACACTGAAGCTTTCTTT.

The chain couples TRBV5-1 to TRBJ2-1, with 10 nucleotides matching TRBD2. Trimming at V came to 4 bases and at J to 2 bases, leaving 3 bases not matched to a gene. CDR1 is SGHRS, CDR2 YFSETQ, per germline. The CDR3 runs to 15 residues. Written as DNA, the CDR3 is TGCGCCAGCAGCCGGACTAGCGGAGCCTACAATGAGCAGTTCTTC. Its translation is CASSRTSGAYNEQFF.

V and J are TRBV28 and TRBJ2-1, with 11 bases matching TRBD2. CDR1 is MDHEN and CDR2 is SYDVKM in the germline V gene. The CDR3 sequence is 13 residues long. V lost 6 bases, J lost 7 bases, and 2 bases stayed unmatched. The DNA of the CDR3 is TGTGCCAGCAGCACTAGCGGGAGAAATGAGCAGTTCTTC. Protein: CASSTSGRNEQFF.

This clone appeared once. The chain employs TRBV2 and TRBJ1-1, with D maybe TRBD1 (5 bases). The CDR3 consists of 14 residues. Trimming took off 6 bases at V and 1 base at J, with 12 bases between the two ends. Germline CDR1 SNHLY, CDR2 FYNNEI. The CDR3 here is CASRLTVQNTEAFF. For the CDR3, the DNA is TGTGCCAGCAGATTGACAGTTCAGAACACTGAAGCTTTCTTT.

The V gene is TRBV30, the J gene TRBJ1-5; no clear D gene. V was pared by 0 bases and J by 1 base, with 10 bases between. Germline V gene lookup returns CDR1 GTSNPN and CDR2 SVGIG (reference sequence). This CDR3 has 15 amino acids. CDR3 protein: CAWSVGGSSNQPQHF. The CDR3 DNA reads TGTGCCTGGAGTGTAGGCGGGTCGAGCAATCAGCCCCAGCATTTT.

The chain joins TRBV15 to TRBJ2-2; 7 bases are a match to TRBD2. The CDR3 has 16 amino acids. Germline CDR1 LNHNV, CDR2 YYDKDF (reference sequence). V shed 3 bases and J 2 bases; nucleotides not matched to a gene: 6. Here the CDR3 reads CATSRVGGFNTGELFF. In nucleotides, the CDR3 is TGTGCCACCAGCAGGGTGGGGGGGTTCAACACCGGGGAGCTGTTTTTT.

V is TRBV23-1 and J is TRBJ1-1; D unresolved. TRBV23-1 belongs to the ORF category, with a function that is uncertain. The CDR3 contains 12 residues. V was clipped by 3 bases and J by 7 bases, with 9 bases between them. CDR3 nucleotide sequence: TGCGCCAGCAGTCAGGCGGTGGTTGAAGCTTTCTTT. It is translated as CASSQAVVEAFF.

V gene TRBV5-1 combines with J gene TRBJ2-5, with 8 bases that match TRBD1. After removal of 1 base from V and 4 bases from J, the junction contained 6 bases not matched to a gene. This CDR3 comprises 15 residues. CDR1 and CDR2 from the germline V gene are SGHRS and YFSETQ. The CDR3: CASSLSPRGRETQYF. DNA of the CDR3: TGCGCCAGCAGCTTGAGTCCCAGGGGGCGAGAGACCCAGTACTTC.

The chain couples TRBV5-6 to TRBJ1-3, with D hard to call. CDR3 size: 18 residues. Germline V lookup: CDR1 SGHDT, CDR2 YYEEEE. The V gene lost 4 bases and the J gene lost 3 bases, with 23 bases spanning the gap. Here the CDR3 reads CASSSLPPQVSYGNTIYF. CDR3 in DNA: TGTGCCAGCAGCAGTTTGCCCCCCCAGGTCTCGTATGGAAACACCATATATTTT. The variable domain in full, with the rest retrieved from reference TRBV5-6 and TRBJ1-3, is DAGVTQSPTHLIKTRGQQVTLRCSPKSGHDTVSWYQQALGQGPQFIFQYYEEEERQRGNFPDRFSGHQFPNYSSELNVNALLLGDSALYLCASSSLPPQVSYGNTIYFGEGSWLTVV.

V usage is TRBV29-1 and J usage is TRBJ1-1, with D unresolved. The CDR3 loop spans 12 amino acids. V lost 6 bases, J lost 1 base, and 9 bases lay in between. The germline CDR1 and CDR2 sequences are SQVTM and ANQGSEA. This CDR3 is CSVARQNTEAFF. The CDR3 DNA is TGCAGCGTCGCAAGACAGAACACTGAAGCTTTCTTT.

V and J are TRBV4-1 and TRBJ2-7; D is perhaps TRBD2 (5 bases). Germline values: CDR1 MGHRA, CDR2 YSYEKL. The CDR3 runs to 16 residues. V lost 1 base, J lost 0 bases, and 13 bases lay in between. The CDR3 DNA reads as TGCGCCAGCAGCCAAGTTGCGGGCCTTAGCTCCTACGAGCAGTACTTC. It yields the protein CASSQVAGLSSYEQYF.

The CDR3 reads CASSFRGTSGGPSTDTQYF. The CDR3 DNA follows: TGCGCCAGCAGCTTTCGTGGGACTAGCGGGGGACCTAGCACAGATACGCAGTATTTT. The rearrangement joins TRBV5-1 to TRBJ2-3; 14 positions match TRBD2. CDR3 length: 19 residues. Trimming cost V 2 bases and J 0 bases; bases outside gene matches: 8. Germline lookup yields CDR1 SGHRS and CDR2 YFSETQ.

The rearrangement joins TRBV5-6 to TRBJ2-3, with 7 bases identical to TRBD1. Losses at the gene ends were 4 bases for V and 2 bases for J; bases not matched to a gene: 10. CDR1 is SGHDT and CDR2 is YYEEEE in the germline V gene. This CDR3 has 16 residues. The CDR3 here is CASSPTTGAFTDTQYF. Written as DNA, the CDR3 is TGTGCCAGCAGCCCAACCACAGGGGCGTTCACAGATACGCAGTATTTT.

This chain connects TRBV27 to TRBJ1-2; tentative D call: TRBD1 (6 bases). CDR3 size: 18 residues. Germline loops: CDR1 MNHEY, CDR2 SMNVEV (reference sequence). The ends were cut back, 2 bases at V and 0 bases at J, with 19 bases in the middle. CDR3 bases: TGTGCCAGCAGTTTAAGGGGTGCCCTCAGGACAGCTAACTATGGCTACACCTTC. As protein: CASSLRGALRTANYGYTF.

The V call is TRBV14, the J call TRBJ2-1, with TRBD1 matching over 8 bases. J was trimmed by 3 bases and V by 9 bases; bases with no gene match: 4. Germline loops: CDR1 SGHDN, CDR2 FVKESK. The CDR3 length is 13 residues. The CDR3 DNA follows: TGTGCCAGTAGGGGACAGGACTACAATGAGCAGTTCTTC. Translated, it gives CASRGQDYNEQFF.

The chain is built from TRBV30 and TRBJ2-7; 11 bases are shared with TRBD1. Germline assignment: CDR1 GTSNPN and CDR2 SVGIG (reference sequence). The CDR3 runs to 13 residues. V lost 4 bases, J lost 6 bases, and 5 bases stayed unmatched. In DNA form, the CDR3 reads TGTGCCTGGACCGGGACAGGGGGGACCGAGCAGTACTTC. The encoded protein is CAWTGTGGTEQYF. Full variable domain (rest looked up from reference TRBV30 and TRBJ2-7): SQTIHQWPATLVQPVGSPLSLECTVEGTSNPNLYWYRQAAGRGLQLLFYSVGIGQISSEVPQNLSASRPQDRQFILSSKKLLLSDSGFYLCAWTGTGGTEQYFGPGTRLTVT.

The chain employs TRBV27 and TRBJ2-1, with D perhaps TRBD2 (5 bases). CDR3 length: 15 amino acids. The V gene's germline CDR1 is MNHEY and CDR2 SMNVEV (reference sequence). The ends were cut back, 6 bases at V and 4 bases at J, with 16 bases in the middle. CDR3 nucleotides: TGTGCCAGCAGCCCCCGGGGAATGAGGTACAATGAGCAGTTCTTC. As protein: CASSPRGMRYNEQFF.

V usage is TRBV28 and J usage is TRBJ1-4; 8 bases align to TRBD1. The CDR3 runs to 15 residues. Germline trimming cut 7 bases from V and 7 bases from J; bases unmatched to any gene: 11. The germline V gene has CDR1 MDHEN and CDR2 SYDVKM. The CDR3 region is CASIPRGQGAEKLFF. The CDR3 coding sequence is TGTGCCAGCATCCCACGAGGACAGGGAGCTGAAAAACTGTTTTTT.

As for this clone: Relative to the germline gene, one junction end is altered; a read error may explain this. In DNA form, the CDR3 reads TGCGCCAGCAGTTTGGACAGGGTCCATGAGCAGTTCTTC. This translates into CASSLDRVHEQFF. V usage is TRBV5-1 and J usage is TRBJ2-1; TRBD1 matches at 8 bases. The germline V gene encodes CDR1 SGHRS and CDR2 YFSETQ. CDR3 length: 13 amino acids.